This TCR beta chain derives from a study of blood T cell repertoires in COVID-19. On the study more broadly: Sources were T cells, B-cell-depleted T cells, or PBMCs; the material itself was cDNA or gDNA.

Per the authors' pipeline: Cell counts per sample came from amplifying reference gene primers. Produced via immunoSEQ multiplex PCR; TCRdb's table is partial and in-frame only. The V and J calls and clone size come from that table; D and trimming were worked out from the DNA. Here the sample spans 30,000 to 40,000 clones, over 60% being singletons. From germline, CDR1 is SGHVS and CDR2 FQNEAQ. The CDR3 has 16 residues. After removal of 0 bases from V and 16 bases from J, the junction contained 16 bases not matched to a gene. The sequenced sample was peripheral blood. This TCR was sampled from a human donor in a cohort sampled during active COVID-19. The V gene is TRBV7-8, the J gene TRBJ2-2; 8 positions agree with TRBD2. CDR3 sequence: CASSLAGSGITSGSFF. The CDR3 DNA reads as TGTGCCAGCAGCTTAGCTGGTAGCGGGATAACTTCCGGTTCGTTTTTT.